One TCR beta chain is described in this entry. Its target is not known. All patients were mismatch repair deficient, assessed by either PCR or immunohistochemistry. TCR sequencing covered a few patients who responded to pembrolizumab. Sequencing used immunoSEQ multiplex PCR; TCRdb keeps in-frame clones, though not all of them. The sample includes 75,000 to 85,000 clones, around 85% seen only once; the top ten take roughly 2.7%. This sample is part of a study of PD-1 blockade in mismatch repair-deficient tumors. Germline V gene data show CDR1 as SGDLS and CDR2 as YYNGEE. Trimming shortened V by 0 bases and J by 6 bases, and 9 bases separated the two germline ends. CDR3 size: 13 residues. The study's findings and limits: Tumor-resident clones, often undetectable pretreatment in blood, expanded then contracted after pembrolizumab.

The sequences come from peripheral blood, collected 12 weeks after starting pembrolizumab. The sequence derives from an adult with mismatch repair-deficient cancer. The gene calls are TRBV9 and TRBJ1-1; D gene unclear. The CDR3 reads CASSVAEGPEAFF. CDR3 sequence (DNA): TGTGCCAGCAGCGTAGCGGAAGGACCTGAAGCTTTCTTT.